These 12 T cell receptor beta chains were all obtained from the same sample, sequenced in a study of T-cell memory formation after mild COVID-19. MiXCR, applied by TCRdb to the 5' RACE reads, yields one record per CDR3 protein. The sample has around 300,000 distinct CDR3 sequences, roughly an eighth seen once. Sequencing was carried out using PBMCs or a T cell subset sorted from them (not recorded which). All receptors come from a young man who had mild COVID-19 (a few samples of this study predate the infection). Cell type and time point are not known.

The chain employs TRBV5-1 and TRBJ1-2; 7 bases fit TRBD1. Germline V CDR1 and CDR2: SGHRS, YFSETQ. CDR3 length equals 14 residues. The junction had 8 bases not matched to a gene; V was cut back by 4 bases and J by 5 bases. The CDR3 region is CASSPGQTTYGYTF. In nucleotides, the CDR3 is TGCGCCAGCAGCCCGGGACAGACCACGTATGGCTACACCTTC.

The chain couples TRBV7-3 to TRBJ2-5; 10 bases map to TRBD1. This CDR3 is built from 14 residues. From germline, CDR1 is SGHTA and CDR2 FQGTGA. V shed 2 bases, J shed 5 bases, and the junction held 2 bases outside the gene matches. The CDR3 nucleotides read TGTGCCAGCAGCTTAGACAGGGGGCATGAGACCCAGTACTTC. Protein sequence: CASSLDRGHETQYF.

The chain uses TRBV21-1 and TRBJ2-7; TRBD1, as called in the table, went unchecked against the DNA. TRBV21-1 is an annotated pseudogene. CDR3 length: 16 residues. This CDR3 reads CASSKGSGQGGCEQYV. CDR3 nucleotides: TGTGCCAGCAGCAAAGGGAGCGGACAGGGGGGTTGCGAGCAGTACGTC.

This chain joins TRBV27 and TRBJ2-7; no firm D call. With 5 bases removed from V and 4 bases from J, the gap between germline ends came to 9 bases. Germline V gene data show CDR1 as MNHEY and CDR2 as SMNVEV (reference sequence). The length of the CDR3 is 12 residues. The chain's CDR3 is CASSGPDYEQYF. The DNA for the CDR3 is TGTGCCAGCAGTGGCCCGGATTACGAGCAGTACTTC.

This clonotype has more than one count but fewer than ten. The V gene is TRBV18, the J gene TRBJ2-7, with D perhaps matching TRBD1 (6 bases). Trimming pared 5 bases from V and 2 bases from J, leaving 10 bases between. Germline CDR1 is KGHSH and CDR2 is LQKENI. CDR3 length equals 13 residues. In DNA form, the CDR3 reads TGTGCCAGCTCAACAGGGAAACCCTACGAGCAGTACGTC. Its protein is CASSTGKPYEQYV.

The V gene is TRBV25-1, the J gene TRBJ2-7; 8 nucleotides line up with TRBD1. With V trimmed by 3 bases and J by 2 bases, 3 bases remained unmatched. This CDR3 is built from 14 residues. Germline CDR1 MGHDK, CDR2 SYGVNS. The chain's CDR3 is CASSEGGQAYEQYF. CDR3 DNA sequence: TGTGCCAGCAGTGAGGGGGGACAGGCCTACGAGCAGTACTTC.

This clonotype was seen a few times. This chain joins TRBV7-9 and TRBJ2-2; 9 nucleotides line up with TRBD1. CDR1 and CDR2 (germline): SEHNR, FQNEAQ (reference sequence). V lost 4 bases to trimming and J lost 6 bases; unmatched junction nucleotides: 6. This CDR3 contains 15 residues. The CDR3 loop is CASSWRTGEAGELFF. CDR3 nucleotides: TGTGCCAGCAGCTGGCGGACAGGGGAAGCCGGGGAGCTGTTTTTT.

This clonotype has a handful of counts. The rearrangement uses TRBV5-4 and TRBJ1-5, with D perhaps TRBD1 (5 bases). Trimming shortened V by 4 bases and J by 0 bases, and 14 bases separated the two germline ends. CDR3 size: 16 residues. The V gene's germline CDR1 is SGHNT and CDR2 YYREEE (reference sequence). The CDR3 loop is CASSPGGVGSNQPQHF. The CDR3 nucleotides read TGTGCCAGCAGCCCCGGGGGAGTGGGTAGCAATCAGCCCCAGCATTTT.

V and J are TRBV12-5 and TRBJ2-2; D is possibly TRBD1 or TRBD2 (5 bases each). CDR1 is LGHNT, CDR2 FRNRAP, per germline. V was trimmed by 6 bases and J by 3 bases, leaving 14 bases between them. The CDR3 runs to 15 residues. The CDR3 DNA reads as TGTGCTAGTGGCCAACATGGGACGGACACCGGGGAGCTGTTTTTT. Encoded protein: CASGQHGTDTGELFF.

The J gene is TRBJ2-7, the V gene TRBV6-6; possible D gene TRBD1, 6 bases. The V end was cut by 0 bases, the J end by 3 bases, with 15 bases between. The CDR3 totals 16 residues. CDR1 and CDR2 (germline): MNHNY, SVGAGI (reference sequence). Here the CDR3 DNA reads TGTGCCAGCAGTTACTCGGTAACAGGGTTTGGCTACGAGCAGTACTTC. Translation: CASSYSVTGFGYEQYF.

Only one count was recorded for this clonotype. The chain couples TRBV7-9 to TRBJ2-5; D ambiguous. V lost 5 bases and J 2 bases, leaving 12 bases between the germline ends. The length of the CDR3 is 14 residues. Germline V gives CDR1 SEHNR, CDR2 FQNEAQ (reference sequence). The CDR3 reads CASSLGSRQETQYF. CDR3 nucleotide sequence: TGTGCCAGCAGCCTAGGGTCGAGGCAAGAGACCCAGTACTTC. Full variable domain (outside the CDR3, taken from reference TRBV7-9 and TRBJ2-5): DTGVSQNPRHKITKRGQNVTFRCDPISEHNRLYWYRQTLGQGPEFLTYFQNEAQLEKSRLLSDRFSAERPKGSFSTLEIQRTEQGDSAMYLCASSLGSRQETQYFGPGTRLLVL.

V and J are TRBV12-3 or TRBV12-4 and TRBJ2-1; D unclear. V dropped 4 bases and J dropped 7 bases, with 8 bases sitting between them. The CDR3 extends over 12 amino acids. The chain's CDR3 is CASSWAGNEQFF. CDR3 sequence (DNA): TGTGCCAGCAGTTGGGCTGGGAATGAGCAGTTCTTC.